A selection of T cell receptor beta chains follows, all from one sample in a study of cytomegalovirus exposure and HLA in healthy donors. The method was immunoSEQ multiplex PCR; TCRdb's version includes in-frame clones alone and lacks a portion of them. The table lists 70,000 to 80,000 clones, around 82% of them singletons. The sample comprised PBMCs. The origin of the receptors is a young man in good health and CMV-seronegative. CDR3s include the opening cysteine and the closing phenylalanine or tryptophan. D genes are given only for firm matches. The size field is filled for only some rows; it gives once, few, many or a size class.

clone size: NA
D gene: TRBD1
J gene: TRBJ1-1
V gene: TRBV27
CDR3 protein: CASSPGTGGITEAFF
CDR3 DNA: TGTGCCAGCAGCCCCGGGACAGGGGGGATAACCGAAGCTTTCTTT

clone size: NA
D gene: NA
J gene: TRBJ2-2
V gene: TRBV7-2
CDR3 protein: CASSPGAAGANTGELFF
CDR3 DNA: TGTGCCAGCAGCCCAGGGGCAGCAGGGGCCAACACCGGGGAGCTGTTTTTT

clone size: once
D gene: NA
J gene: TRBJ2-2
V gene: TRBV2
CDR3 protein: CASSEARGQGVTGELFF
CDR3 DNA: TGTGCCAGTAGTGAAGCGCGGGGGCAGGGTGTCACCGGGGAGCTGTTTTTT

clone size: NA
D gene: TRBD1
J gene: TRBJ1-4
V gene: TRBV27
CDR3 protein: CAGSWTGGAEKLFF
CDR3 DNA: TGTGCCGGCAGTTGGACAGGAGGGGCTGAAAAACTGTTTTTT

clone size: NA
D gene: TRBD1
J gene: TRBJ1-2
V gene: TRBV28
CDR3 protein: CASSSDRGYGYTF
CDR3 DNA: TGTGCCAGCAGTTCGGACAGGGGCTATGGCTACACCTTC

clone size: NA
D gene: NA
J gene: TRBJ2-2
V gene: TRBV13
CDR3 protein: CASSFGLETNTGELFF
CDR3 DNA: TGTGCCAGCAGCTTCGGTCTAGAAACGAACACCGGGGAGCTGTTTTTT

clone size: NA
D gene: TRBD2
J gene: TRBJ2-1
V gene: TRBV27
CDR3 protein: CASRSGMSSYNEQFF
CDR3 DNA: TGTGCCAGCCGTAGCGGGATGAGCTCCTACAATGAGCAGTTCTTC

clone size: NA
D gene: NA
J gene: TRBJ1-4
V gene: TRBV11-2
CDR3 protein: CASSFGWGSDEKLFF
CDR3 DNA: TGTGCCAGCAGCTTCGGCTGGGGCAGCGATGAAAAACTGTTTTTT

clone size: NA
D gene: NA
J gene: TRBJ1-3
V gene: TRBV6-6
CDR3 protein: CASSYTGGNTIYF
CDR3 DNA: TGTGCCAGCAGTTACACAGGGGGAAACACCATATATTTT

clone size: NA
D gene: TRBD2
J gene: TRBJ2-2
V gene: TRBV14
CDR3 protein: CASSQAMGLAGTGELFF
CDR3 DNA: TGTGCCAGCAGCCAAGCTATGGGACTAGCGGGGACCGGGGAGCTGTTTTTT

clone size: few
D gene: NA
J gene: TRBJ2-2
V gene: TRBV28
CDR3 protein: CASRMSGGATGELFF
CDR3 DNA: TGTGCCAGCCGAATGAGCGGCGGGGCCACCGGGGAGCTGTTTTTT

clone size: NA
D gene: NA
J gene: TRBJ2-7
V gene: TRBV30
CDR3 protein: CAWSVGARAYEQYF
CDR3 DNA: TGTGCCTGGAGTGTAGGGGCTAGGGCCTACGAGCAGTACTTC

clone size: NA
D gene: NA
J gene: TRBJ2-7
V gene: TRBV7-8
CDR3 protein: CASSLAGAYEQYF
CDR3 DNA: TGTGCCAGCAGCTTAGCGGGAGCCTACGAGCAGTACTTC

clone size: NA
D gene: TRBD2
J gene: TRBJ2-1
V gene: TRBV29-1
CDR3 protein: CSVEDRHSGGGIGEQFF
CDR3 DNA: TGCAGCGTTGAAGACCGCCATTCGGGGGGAGGTATCGGTGAGCAGTTCTTC

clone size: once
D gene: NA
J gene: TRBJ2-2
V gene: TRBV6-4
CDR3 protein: CASSSEGGTGELFF
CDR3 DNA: TGTGCCAGCAGTTCGGAGGGAGGCACCGGGGAGCTGTTTTTT

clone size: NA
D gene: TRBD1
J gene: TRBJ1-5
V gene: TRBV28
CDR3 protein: CASRPGQYNQPQHF
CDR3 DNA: TGTGCCAGCAGGCCGGGACAGTATAATCAGCCCCAGCATTTT

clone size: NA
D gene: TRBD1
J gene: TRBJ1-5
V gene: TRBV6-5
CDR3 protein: CASSRTGMGNQPQHF
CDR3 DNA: TGTGCCAGCAGCCGGACAGGGATGGGCAATCAGCCCCAGCATTTT

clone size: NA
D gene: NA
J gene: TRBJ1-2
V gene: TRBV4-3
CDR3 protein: CASSRRVLQADRGYTF
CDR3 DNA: TGCGCCAGCAGCCGTCGGGTCCTCCAAGCAGATCGTGGCTACACCTTC

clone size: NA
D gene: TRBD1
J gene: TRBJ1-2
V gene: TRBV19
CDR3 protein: CASSIEGTGIPRPYGYTF
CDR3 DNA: TGTGCCAGTAGTATAGAGGGGACAGGGATCCCCCGTCCCTATGGCTACACCTTC

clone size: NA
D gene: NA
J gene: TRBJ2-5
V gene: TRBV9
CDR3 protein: CASNPGQNIEETQYF
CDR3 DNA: TGTGCCAGCAACCCAGGGCAAAATATTGAAGAGACCCAGTACTTC

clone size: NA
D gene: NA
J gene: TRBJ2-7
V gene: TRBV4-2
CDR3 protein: CASSQGALGDTYEQYF
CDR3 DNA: TGTGCCAGCAGCCAAGGGGCTCTCGGGGACACCTACGAGCAGTACTTC

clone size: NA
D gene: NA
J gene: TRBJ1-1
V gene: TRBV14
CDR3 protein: CASSQEFLGEAFF
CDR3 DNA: TGTGCCAGCAGCCAAGAGTTCCTCGGTGAAGCTTTCTTT

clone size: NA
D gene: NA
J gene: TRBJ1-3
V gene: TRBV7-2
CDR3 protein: CASSLVGGSGNTIYF
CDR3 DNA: TGTGCCAGCAGCTTAGTCGGAGGCTCTGGAAACACCATATATTTT

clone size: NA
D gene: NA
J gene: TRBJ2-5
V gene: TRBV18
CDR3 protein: CASSPRVLETQYF
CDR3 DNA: TGTGCCAGCTCACCCAGGGTTTTAGAGACCCAGTACTTC

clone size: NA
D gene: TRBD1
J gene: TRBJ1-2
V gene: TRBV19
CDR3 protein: CVARSRGQEGYTF
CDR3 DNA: TGTGTCGCCCGGAGCAGGGGGCAAGAGGGCTACACCTTC

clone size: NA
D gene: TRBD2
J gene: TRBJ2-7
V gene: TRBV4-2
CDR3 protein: CASSQATGTRASEQYF
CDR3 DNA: TGTGCCAGCAGCCAGGCCACCGGGACTAGGGCCAGCGAGCAGTACTTC

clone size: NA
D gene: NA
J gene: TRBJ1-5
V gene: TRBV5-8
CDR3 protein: CASSLGSGNQPQHF
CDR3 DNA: TGTGCCAGCAGCTTGGGGTCAGGCAATCAGCCCCAGCATTTT

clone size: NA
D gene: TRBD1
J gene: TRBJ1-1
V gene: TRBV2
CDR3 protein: CASGYLQGDTEAFF
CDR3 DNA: TGTGCCAGCGGTTACCTACAGGGGGACACTGAAGCTTTCTTT

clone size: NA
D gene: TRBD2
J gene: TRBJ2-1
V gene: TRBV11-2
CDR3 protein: CASSSTTSGGGINEQFF
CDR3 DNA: TGTGCCAGCAGCTCAACCACTAGCGGGGGGGGAATCAATGAGCAGTTCTTC

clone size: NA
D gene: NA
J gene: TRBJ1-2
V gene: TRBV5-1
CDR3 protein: CASKVAYRAEGYTF
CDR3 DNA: TGCGCCAGCAAAGTAGCGTACAGGGCCGAGGGCTACACCTTC

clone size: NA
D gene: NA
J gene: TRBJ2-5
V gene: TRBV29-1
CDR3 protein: CSVVTEETQYF
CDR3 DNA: TGCAGCGTTGTTACGGAAGAGACCCAGTACTTC

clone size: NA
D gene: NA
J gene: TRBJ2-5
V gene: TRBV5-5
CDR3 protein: CASSLAPGRQETQYF
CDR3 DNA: TGTGCCAGCAGCTTGGCCCCGGGGAGACAAGAGACCCAGTACTTC

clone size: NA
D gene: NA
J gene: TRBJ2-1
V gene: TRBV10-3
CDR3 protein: CAISGGRTRLNEQFF
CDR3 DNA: TGTGCCATCAGTGGGGGGCGGACACGCTTGAATGAGCAGTTCTTC

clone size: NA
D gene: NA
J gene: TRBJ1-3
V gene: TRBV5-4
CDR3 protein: CASSDRSSGNTIYF
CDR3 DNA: TGTGCCAGCAGCGACAGGAGCTCTGGAAACACCATATATTTT

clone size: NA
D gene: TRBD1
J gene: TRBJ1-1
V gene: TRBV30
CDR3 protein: CAWSMGTVNTEAFF
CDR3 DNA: TGTGCCTGGAGTATGGGGACAGTGAACACTGAAGCTTTCTTT

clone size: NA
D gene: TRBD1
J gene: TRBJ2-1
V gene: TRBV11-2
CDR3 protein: CASNVRVQGAVSYNEQFF
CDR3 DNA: TGTGCCAGCAACGTGCGGGTTCAGGGGGCGGTTTCCTACAATGAGCAGTTCTTC

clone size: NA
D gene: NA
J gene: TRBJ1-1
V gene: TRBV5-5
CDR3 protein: CASSFIRGQNTEAFF
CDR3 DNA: TGTGCCAGCAGCTTTATTAGGGGTCAGAACACTGAAGCTTTCTTT

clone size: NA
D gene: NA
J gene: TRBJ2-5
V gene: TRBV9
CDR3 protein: CASSPQEGAFKETQYF
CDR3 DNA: TGTGCCAGCAGCCCGCAAGAGGGCGCATTCAAAGAGACCCAGTACTTC

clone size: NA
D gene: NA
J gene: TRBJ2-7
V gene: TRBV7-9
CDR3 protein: CASSQRDLAYEQYF
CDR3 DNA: TGTGCCAGCAGCCAACGGGACTTAGCCTACGAGCAGTACTTC

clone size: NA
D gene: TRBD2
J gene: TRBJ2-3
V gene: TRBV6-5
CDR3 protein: CASSYSRLAGDTQYF
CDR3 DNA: TGTGCCAGCAGTTACTCGAGGCTAGCGGGAGATACGCAGTATTTT

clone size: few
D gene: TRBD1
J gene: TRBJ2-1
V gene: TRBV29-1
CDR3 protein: CSVSPGAGTGPFF
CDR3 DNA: TGCAGCGTCTCACCTGGGGCTGGGACAGGGCCGTTCTTC

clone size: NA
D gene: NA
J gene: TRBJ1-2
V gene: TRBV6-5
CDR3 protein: CASSPTSGYYGYTF
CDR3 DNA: TGTGCCAGCAGTCCTACCTCAGGGTACTATGGCTACACCTTC